Listed here is a single T cell receptor (beta chain). The source of the sample is a study of blood T cell repertoires in COVID-19. V shed 6 bases, J shed 6 bases, and the junction held 11 bases outside the gene matches. The germline V gene has CDR1 MDHEN and CDR2 SYDVKM. CDR3 length: 15 residues. Some clones are missing from TCRdb's copy, which holds only in-frame ones; the method was immunoSEQ multiplex PCR. The table has around 160,000 clones, approximately 87% seen once. The genes are TRBV28 and TRBJ2-1, with 7 bases lining up with TRBD2. The sequenced material came from PBMCs or T cells enriched from blood (not recorded which). This receptor was obtained from a woman in her thirties with acute COVID-19. This CDR3 reads CASSKLSGKSNEQFF. CDR3 sequence (DNA): TGTGCCAGCAGCAAACTAAGCGGGAAGAGCAATGAGCAGTTCTTC.